Listed below are T cell receptor beta chains from one sample, sequenced in a study of blood T cell repertoires in COVID-19. Data came from immunoSEQ multiplex PCR; TCRdb stores just in-frame clones and leaves some out. The sample lists 150,000 to 200,000 clones, roughly nine tenths occurring once. Sequencing was performed on peripheral blood. The receptor source for this set is a man aged 60 to 75 with active or convalescent COVID-19. Each CDR3 is given with its conserved first and last residue. D genes are given only for firm matches. Part of the rows lack a size; the others show once, few, many or a class for expanded clones.

>once|13|TRBJ1-1|TRBV4-1|.
TGCGCCAGCAGCCAAGGAAAGGGGACTGAAGCTTTCTTT
CASSQGKGTEAFF
>once|13|TRBJ1-5|TRBV24-1|.
TGTGCCACCAGTGTGGGGCTCGGTCAGCCCCAGCATTTT
CATSVGLGQPQHF
>few|13|TRBJ2-2|TRBV6-5|.
TGTGCCAGCAACCCCGACCGGGCCGGGGAGCTGTTTTTT
CASNPDRAGELFF
>.|14|TRBJ1-1|TRBV11-2|.
TGTGCCAGCTACCTAGCGGGATGGAACACTGAAGCTTTCTTT
CASYLAGWNTEAFF
>once|14|TRBJ2-7|TRBV7-9|TRBD2
TGTGCCAGCAGCCCCAGCGGGGTATCCTACGAGCAGTACTTC
CASSPSGVSYEQYF
>.|14|TRBJ1-3|TRBV11-2|.
TGTGCCAGCAGCTTAGGACAGACTGGAAACACCATATATTTT
CASSLGQTGNTIYF
>.|15|TRBJ1-6|TRBV19|.
TGTGCCAGTAGTAACTTCGGGGCGGGAGATTCACCCCTCCACTTT
CASSNFGAGDSPLHF
>.|15|TRBJ2-2|TRBV6-4|TRBD2
TGTGCCAGCAGCGGACTAGCGGGAGGCACCGGGGAGCTGTTTTTT
CASSGLAGGTGELFF
>.|15|TRBJ2-7|TRBV6-5|TRBD2
TGTGCCAGCAGCTCTCAGACTAGCGGGAACTACGAGCAGTACTTC
CASSSQTSGNYEQYF
>.|13|TRBJ1-1|TRBV15|.
TGTGCCACCGGAGGCGCGGGAATCACTGAAGCTTTCTTT
CATGGAGITEAFF
>.|17|TRBJ1-3|TRBV9|.
TGTGCCAGCAGCGTAGACGATTGGGGGGAGGGCGGAAACACCATATATTTT
CASSVDDWGEGGNTIYF
>.|15|TRBJ2-1|TRBV6-5|.
TGTGCCAGCCAGGGACACCCGAGCTCCTACAATGAGCAGTTCTTC
CASQGHPSSYNEQFF
>.|16|TRBJ1-1|TRBV4-2|.
TGTGCCAGCAGCCGGGGGCAGGCAAGACGGAACACTGAAGCTTTCTTT
CASSRGQARRNTEAFF
>.|15|TRBJ2-7|TRBV19|TRBD1
TGTGCCAGTAGTACCACCCCGACAGGGGTTGGTGAGCAGTACTTC
CASSTTPTGVGEQYF
>.|14|TRBJ1-5|TRBV6-6|TRBD1
TGTGCCAGCAGGACGGACAGGGAATATCAGCCCCAGCATTTT
CASRTDREYQPQHF
>.|15|TRBJ1-1|TRBV28|TRBD1
TGTGCCAGCAGTTTTGGGACAGCCATGAACACTGAAGCTTTCTTT
CASSFGTAMNTEAFF
>.|15|TRBJ1-5|TRBV10-2|.
TGCGCCAGCAGCCCGAGGACAGCCAGCAATCAGCCCCAGCATTTT
CASSPRTASNQPQHF
>.|14|TRBJ2-7|TRBV5-1|.
TGCGCCAGCAGCTTGGCCCTTAGCGGTTCCGAGCAGTACTTC
CASSLALSGSEQYF
>.|14|TRBJ1-3|TRBV11-2|.
TGTGCCAGCAGCTTAGGCGGCTCTGGAAACACCATATATTTT
CASSLGGSGNTIYF
>.|16|TRBJ2-1|TRBV5-1|TRBD2
TGCGCCAGCAGCAGAAACCTAGCGGGGAACTACAATGAGCAGTTCTTC
CASSRNLAGNYNEQFF
>.|13|TRBJ1-5|TRBV19|.
TGTGCCAGTAGCCAGGGGCTAAATCAGCCCCAGCATTTT
CASSQGLNQPQHF
>.|18|TRBJ2-7|TRBV7-9|TRBD2
TGTGCCAGCAGCTTAGTTCGGAGTATGGCGGGAGGGCCCTACGAGCAGTACTTC
CASSLVRSMAGGPYEQYF
>.|16|TRBJ2-5|TRBV7-9|TRBD1
TGTGCCAGCAGCGCCGGGACAGGTTATGATGAGGAGACCCAGTACTTC
CASSAGTGYDEETQYF
>.|16|TRBJ2-5|TRBV6-1|TRBD1
TGTGCCAGCAGTGAAGCATTTGACAGGGCCTGGGAGACCCAGTACTTC
CASSEAFDRAWETQYF
>.|14|TRBJ2-5|TRBV29-1|TRBD2
TGCAGCGTTGTTATAGGGACTAGCTTGGAGACCCAGTACTTC
CSVVIGTSLETQYF
>.|16|TRBJ2-1|TRBV19|TRBD2
TGTGCCAGTAGTTGGGGCGGGACTAGCGGGTACAATGAGCAGTTCTTC
CASSWGGTSGYNEQFF
>.|15|TRBJ2-7|TRBV5-8|.
TGTGCCAGCAGTCGCAGGGTCTTACACTCCTACGAGCAGTACTTC
CASSRRVLHSYEQYF
>once|14|TRBJ2-7|TRBV6-2/TRBV6-3|.
TGTGCCAGCAGTTACTCGGGACTCCGCTACGAGCAGTACTTC
CASSYSGLRYEQYF
>.|15|TRBJ1-4|TRBV2|.
TGTGCCAGCAGTGATCGGACAGCAACTAATGAAAAACTGTTTTTT
CASSDRTATNEKLFF
>.|13|TRBJ1-3|TRBV12-3/TRBV12-4|.
TGTGCCAGCAGTTTAAACTCCTTTCCCACCATATATTTT
CASSLNSFPTIYF
>.|16|TRBJ2-7|TRBV5-6|.
TGTGCCAGCAGCTTGGGGCCCGTAACTCCTACGAGCGGGCAGTACTTC
CASSLGPVTPTSGQYF
>.|15|TRBJ2-3|TRBV7-2|TRBD1
TGTGCCAGCAGCTTAGTAGACAGGGAGAGGGATACGCAGTATTTT
CASSLVDRERDTQYF
>.|15|TRBJ2-7|TRBV3-1/TRBV3-2|.
TGTGCCAGCAGCCAAGCACAGGATAACTCCTACGAGCAGTACTTC
CASSQAQDNSYEQYF
>.|15|TRBJ1-3|TRBV5-1|TRBD1
TGCGCCAGCAGCCCCGACAGGGGCTCTGGAAACACCATATATTTT
CASSPDRGSGNTIYF
>.|14|TRBJ1-5|TRBV19|TRBD1
TGTGCCAGTAGCATCGGACAGGGCGGTCAGCCCCAGCATTTT
CASSIGQGGQPQHF
>.|13|TRBJ1-1|TRBV18|.
TGTGCCAGCTCACCCCAGGGTAACACTGAAGCTTTCTTT
CASSPQGNTEAFF
>once|17|TRBJ2-5|TRBV7-2|.
TGTGCCAGCAGCTTAGAGGGACACGTCGTCGCAGGAGAGACCCAGTACTTC
CASSLEGHVVAGETQYF